The 26 T cell receptor beta chains below were found in one sample sequenced in a study of neoadjuvant anti-PD-1 for oral cavity cancer (dated by TCRdb to about 2021). In the paper's terms, the time point label means: after neoadjuvant nivolumab, at surgical resection. The protocol used for the library was the immunoSEQ multiplex PCR assay. The source is immuneACCESS, and TCRdb retained only in-frame sequences with V and J called. Part of the clones is not carried over; for the studies checked, unresolved V genes explain less than half of this, and the remainder is unexplained. In this sample the table shows over 65,000 clones, approximately 85% of which occur a single time. In total, the top ten clones hold 3% to 4% of the sample. The material sequenced was PBMCs, taken after nivolumab (anti-PD-1) treatment. These receptors came from a person between 35 and 79 years old with oral cavity squamous cell carcinoma.

V is TRBV5-1 and J is TRBJ2-7, with D unresolved. The CDR3 has 15 residues. V gave up 3 bases and J gave up 2 bases, with 15 bases separating them. The germline V gene has CDR1 SGHRS and CDR2 YFSETQ. The CDR3 DNA is TGCGCCAGCAGCTGGGGTCCGGACCGAACCTACGAGCAGTACTTC. Protein product: CASSWGPDRTYEQYF. Supplemented by reference TRBV5-1 and TRBJ2-7, the full variable domain reads KAGVTQTPRYLIKTRGQQVTLSCSPISGHRSVSWYQQTPGQGLQFLFEYFSETQRNKGNFPGRFSGRQFSNSRSEMNVSTLELGDSALYLCASSWGPDRTYEQYFGPGTRLTVT.

For this clone: One end of the junction does not line up with germline, which may come from a read error. This chain uses TRBV7-9 with TRBJ2-7, with D perhaps matching TRBD2 (6 bases). The CDR3 runs 13 residues. Germline V gene lookup returns CDR1 SEHNR and CDR2 FQNEAQ (reference sequence). The CDR3 nucleotides read TGTGCCGGCAGCTCAGGAGGGGTCTACGAGCAGTACTTC. It encodes CAGSSGGVYEQYF.

The V call is TRBV5-6, the J call TRBJ1-2; D remains ambiguous. Trimming took off 0 bases at V and 4 bases at J, with 10 bases between the two ends. Germline CDR1 is SGHDT and CDR2 is YYEEEE. This CDR3 region has 14 residues. As DNA, the CDR3 is TGTGCCAGCAGCTTGGTAGGGCAGGTCTATGGCTACACCTTC. As protein: CASSLVGQVYGYTF.

The V call is TRBV11-2, the J call TRBJ2-7, with D maybe TRBD2 (6 bases). This CDR3 is 17 amino acids long. Per germline, CDR1 SGHAT and CDR2 FQNNGV. Trimming cost V 5 bases and J 3 bases, with 23 bases left between them. CDR3 sequence reads: CASSPQRSTRILYEQYF. The CDR3 DNA sequence: TGTGCCAGCAGCCCACAGCGCTCGACTAGAATACTCTACGAGCAGTACTTC.

The chain recombines TRBV19 with TRBJ2-5; tentatively, D is TRBD1 (6 bases). Germline lookup yields CDR1 LNHDA and CDR2 SQIVND (reference sequence). V dropped 3 bases and J dropped 1 base, with 15 bases sitting between them. The CDR3 extends over 16 amino acids. The CDR3 DNA follows: TGTGCCAGTAGTATGCCAGGACAGAAACTCCAAGAGACCCAGTACTTC. Encoded protein: CASSMPGQKLQETQYF. Using reference TRBV19 and TRBJ2-5 for the parts outside the CDR3, the full variable domain is DGGITQSPKYLFRKEGQNVTLSCEQNLNHDAMYWYRQDPGQGLRLIYYSQIVNDFQKGDIAEGYSVSREKKESFPLTVTSAQKNPTAFYLCASSMPGQKLQETQYFGPGTRLLVL.

Only one count was recorded for this clone. The gene calls are TRBV30 and TRBJ2-7; maybe TRBD2 (5 bases). From germline, CDR1 is GTSNPN and CDR2 SVGIG (reference sequence). Trimming stripped 2 bases from V and 5 bases from J, with 10 bases between. The CDR3 is made up of 12 amino acids. Here the CDR3 reads CAWSRGQHEQYF. In nucleotides, the CDR3 is TGTGCCTGGAGTCGGGGTCAGCACGAGCAGTACTTC. Variable domain in full (rest from reference TRBV30 and TRBJ2-7): SQTIHQWPATLVQPVGSPLSLECTVEGTSNPNLYWYRQAAGRGLQLLFYSVGIGQISSEVPQNLSASRPQDRQFILSSKKLLLSDSGFYLCAWSRGQHEQYFGPGTRLTVT.

J is TRBJ1-5 and V is TRBV5-6; no firm D call. The germline gives CDR1 SGHDT, CDR2 YYEEEE. Between the trimmed V and J ends, which lost 4 bases and 2 bases, there was a span of 7 bases. This CDR3 comprises 13 residues. CDR3 bases: TGTGCCAGCAGCAGGGCAGGCAATCAGCCCCAGCATTTT. Translated: CASSRAGNQPQHF.

The J gene is TRBJ1-5, the V gene TRBV6-5; D possibly corresponds to TRBD1 (5 bases). CDR3 length equals 13 residues. V shed 5 bases and J shed 3 bases, with 8 bases lying between them. Germline lookup yields CDR1 MNHEY and CDR2 SVGAGI. CDR3 in amino acids: CASSDSPNQPQHF. Written as DNA, the CDR3 is TGTGCCAGCAGTGACAGCCCCAATCAGCCCCAGCATTTT.

The V gene is TRBV2, the J gene TRBJ2-3; 7 nucleotides align to TRBD1. Germline V gene data show CDR1 as SNHLY and CDR2 as FYNNEI. The V gene end was trimmed by 6 bases and the J gene end by 2 bases; junction bases not matched to a gene: 8. The CDR3 is made up of 15 amino acids. The CDR3 nucleotides are TGTGCCAGCAGGGGACAGCAAGTACTCACAGATACGCAGTATTTT. Translation: CASRGQQVLTDTQYF.

This clone was found once. This chain uses TRBV11-2 with TRBJ2-7, with 10 bases matching TRBD2. J lost 4 bases, V lost 4 bases, and 7 bases had no gene match. This CDR3 region has 15 residues. Germline V gene sequence: CDR1 SGHAT, CDR2 FQNNGV. The CDR3 reads CASSSPGTSVYEQYF. The CDR3 region has the DNA TGTGCCAGCAGCTCACCCGGGACTAGCGTGTACGAGCAGTACTTC.

Here the CDR3 DNA reads TGTGCCAGCAGCACAGGGGGGGCCCATGAAAAACTGTTTTTT. Translated, it gives CASSTGGAHEKLFF. The genes are TRBV5-6 and TRBJ1-4; 8 nucleotides align to TRBD1. Germline-derived CDR1 and CDR2 are SGHDT and YYEEEE. V shed 4 bases, J shed 6 bases, and the junction held 5 bases outside the gene matches. This CDR3 region has 14 residues.

V usage is TRBV10-3 and J usage is TRBJ1-2; D possibly corresponds to TRBD1 (6 bases). Germline V CDR1 and CDR2: ENHRY, SYGVKD. With 6 bases removed from V and 2 bases from J, the gap between germline ends came to 13 bases. This CDR3 region has 14 residues. The CDR3 DNA reads TGTGCCATCAGGGACAGTACCGACAACTATGGCTACACCTTC. This sequence encodes CAIRDSTDNYGYTF.

The rearrangement links TRBV18 to TRBJ1-1; weak D call: TRBD1 (5 bases). V was shortened by 5 bases and J by 6 bases, with 13 bases between the two germline ends. The CDR3 extends over 13 amino acids. CDR1 is KGHSH, CDR2 LQKENI, per germline. The CDR3 nucleotides read TGTGCCAGCTCATCTGGGGGGGGATCTGAAGCTTTCTTT. Translation gives CASSSGGGSEAFF.

The chain links TRBV6-1 to TRBJ2-5; D is unclear. The germline gives CDR1 MNHNS, CDR2 SASEGT. The CDR3 sequence is 12 residues long. V was trimmed by 7 bases and J by 1 base, leaving 7 bases between them. In nucleotides, the CDR3 is TGTGCCAGCACGCCAGCCCAAGAGACCCAGTACTTC. Its translation: CASTPAQETQYF.

The chain carries TRBV6-1 and TRBJ1-5; 7 bases match TRBD1. The CDR3 has 12 amino acids. Germline CDR1 and CDR2: MNHNS and SASEGT. V lost 10 bases, J lost 7 bases, and 7 bases stayed unmatched. CDR3 coding DNA: TGTGCCACCGGACAGGCGGGACAGCCCCAGCATTTT. It is translated as CATGQAGQPQHF.

This rearrangement joins TRBV11-3 to TRBJ1-1; D is possibly TRBD1 (6 bases). This CDR3 contains 13 residues. Per the germline V gene, CDR1 is SGHNT and CDR2 is YENEEA. The ends were cut back, 5 bases at V and 5 bases at J, with 12 bases in the middle. The CDR3 DNA reads TGTGCCAGCAGCGCCCAACAGGGAACTGAAGCTTTCTTT. The encoded protein is CASSAQQGTEAFF.

This chain connects TRBV10-3 to TRBJ2-7; 13 bases fit TRBD2. CDR3 length: 17 residues. V shed 4 bases, J shed 7 bases, and the junction held 13 bases outside the gene matches. Looked up from germline, CDR1 is ENHRY and CDR2 is SYGVKD. This CDR3 reads CAISGPGLAGTSGEQYF. In DNA form, the CDR3 reads TGTGCCATCAGTGGCCCGGGACTAGCGGGAACGTCGGGGGAGCAGTACTTC.

This clone turned up a few times. The identical CDR3 is also encoded by other nucleotide sequences in the sample. The chain is built from TRBV9 and TRBJ2-7; D gene uncertain. Trimming shortened V by 0 bases and J by 3 bases, and 7 bases separated the two germline ends. The germline CDR1 and CDR2 sequences are SGDLS and YYNGEE. The CDR3 consists of 13 residues. The CDR3 nucleotides are TGTGCCAGCAGCGTAGTTCCCGGCTACGAGCAGTACTTC. Amino acid sequence: CASSVVPGYEQYF. Combining the CDR3 with reference TRBV9 and TRBJ2-7 gives the whole variable domain DSGVTQTPKHLITATGQRVTLRCSPRSGDLSVYWYQQSLDQGLQFLIQYYNGEERAKGNILERFSAQQFPDLHSELNLSSLELGDSALYFCASSVVPGYEQYFGPGTRLTVT.

The gene calls are TRBV29-1 and TRBJ2-2; D not certain. The CDR3 is made up of 11 amino acids. The V gene's germline CDR1 is SQVTM and CDR2 ANQGSEA. Trimming removed 7 bases from V and 2 bases from J, with 5 bases in between. DNA of the CDR3: TGCAGCGGAACCAACACCGGGGAGCTGTTTTTT. Protein sequence: CSGTNTGELFF.

The V gene is TRBV7-9, the J gene TRBJ1-4; the D gene is possibly TRBD1 (5 bases). V lost 1 base and J lost 8, with 11 bases in between. CDR3 length: 14 amino acids. Per germline, CDR1 SEHNR and CDR2 FQNEAQ (reference sequence). The CDR3 spells CASSLGGDGEKLFF. CDR3 nucleotides: TGTGCCAGCAGCTTAGGAGGGGATGGGGAAAAACTGTTTTTT.

The chain couples TRBV6-1 to TRBJ2-3, with 12 bases identical to TRBD2. CDR1 and CDR2 from the germline V gene are MNHNS and SASEGT. J lost 7 bases, V lost 6 bases, and 5 bases had no gene match. The CDR3 is 14 residues long. DNA for the CDR3: TGTGCCAGCAGATGGACTAGCGGGACGAATACGCAGTATTTT. Protein sequence: CASRWTSGTNTQYF.

The rearrangement links TRBV29-1 to TRBJ1-1; 10 bases line up with TRBD1. CDR1 and CDR2 from the germline V gene are SQVTM and ANQGSEA. V shed 5 bases, J shed 3 bases, and the junction held 9 bases outside the gene matches. The CDR3 length is 15 residues. CDR3 sequence: CSVRDRGQRDTEAFF. CDR3 in DNA: TGCAGCGTTCGCGACAGGGGGCAGAGGGACACTGAAGCTTTCTTT. Variable domain in full (rest from reference TRBV29-1 and TRBJ1-1): SAVISQKPSRDICQRGTSLTIQCQVDSQVTMMFWYRQQPGQSLTLIATANQGSEATYESGFVIDKFPISRPNLTFSTLTVSNMSPEDSSIYLCSVRDRGQRDTEAFFGQGTRLTVV.

The rearrangement joins TRBV28 to TRBJ1-2, with D perhaps TRBD1 (5 bases). CDR3 length: 15 amino acids. V lost 5 bases, J lost 5 bases, and 18 bases lay in between. CDR1 and CDR2 from the germline V gene are MDHEN and SYDVKM. Here the CDR3 reads CASSTGGAAGYGYTF. In nucleotides, the CDR3 is TGTGCCAGCAGTACGGGAGGGGCCGCCGGGTATGGCTACACCTTC.

V is TRBV18 and J is TRBJ2-7; the D gene is possibly TRBD2 (6 bases). This CDR3 has 12 amino acids. V was shortened by 2 bases and J by 6 bases, with 8 bases between the two germline ends. Germline V gene lookup returns CDR1 KGHSH and CDR2 LQKENI. The CDR3 region is CASSPGGTEQYF. The CDR3 DNA is TGTGCCAGCTCACCAGGGGGGACCGAGCAGTACTTC.

V gene TRBV9 combines with J gene TRBJ1-1, with 7 positions matching TRBD1. The trim removed 4 bases at V and 0 bases at J, leaving 6 bases unmatched. The CDR3 extends over 15 amino acids. Germline assignment: CDR1 SGDLS and CDR2 YYNGEE. The CDR3, as DNA: TGTGCCAGCAGCTTAGGGACAGTGTTGAACACTGAAGCTTTCTTT. Its translation: CASSLGTVLNTEAFF.

About this clone: Other DNA sequences in the same sample also yield this CDR3. V is TRBV20-1 and J is TRBJ2-3, with D hard to call. V dropped 5 bases and J dropped 1 base, with 1 base sitting between them. This CDR3 contains 10 residues. Per the germline V gene, CDR1 is DFQATT and CDR2 is SNEGSKA (reference sequence). The CDR3 nucleotides are TGCAGTGCTCGCACAGATACGCAGTATTTT. This encodes CSARTDTQYF.